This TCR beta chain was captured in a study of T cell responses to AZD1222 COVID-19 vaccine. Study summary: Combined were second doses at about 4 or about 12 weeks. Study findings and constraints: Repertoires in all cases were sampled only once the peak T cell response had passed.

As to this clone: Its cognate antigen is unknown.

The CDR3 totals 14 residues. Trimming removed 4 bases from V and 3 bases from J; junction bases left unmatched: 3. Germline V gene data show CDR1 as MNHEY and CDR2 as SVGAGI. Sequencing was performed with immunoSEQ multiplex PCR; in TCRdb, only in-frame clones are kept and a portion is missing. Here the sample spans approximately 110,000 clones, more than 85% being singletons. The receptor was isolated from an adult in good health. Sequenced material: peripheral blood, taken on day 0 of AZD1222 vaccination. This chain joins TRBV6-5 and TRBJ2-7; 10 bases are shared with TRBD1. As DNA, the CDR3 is TGTGCCAGCAGTTCAGGGACAGGGGACTACGAGCAGTACTTC. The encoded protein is CASSSGTGDYEQYF.